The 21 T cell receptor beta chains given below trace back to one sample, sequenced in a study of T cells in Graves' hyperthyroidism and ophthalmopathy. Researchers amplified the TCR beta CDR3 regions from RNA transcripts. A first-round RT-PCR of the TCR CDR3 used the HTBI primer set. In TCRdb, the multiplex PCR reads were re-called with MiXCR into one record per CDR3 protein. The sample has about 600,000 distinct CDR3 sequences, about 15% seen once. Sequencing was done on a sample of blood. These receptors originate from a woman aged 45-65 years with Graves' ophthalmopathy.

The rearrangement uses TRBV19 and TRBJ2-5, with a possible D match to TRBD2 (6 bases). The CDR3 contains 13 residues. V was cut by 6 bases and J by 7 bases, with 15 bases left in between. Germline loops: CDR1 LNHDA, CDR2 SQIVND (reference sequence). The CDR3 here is CASRSDGGRTQYF. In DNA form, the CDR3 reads TGTGCCAGTAGATCCGACGGGGGAAGGACCCAGTACTTC.

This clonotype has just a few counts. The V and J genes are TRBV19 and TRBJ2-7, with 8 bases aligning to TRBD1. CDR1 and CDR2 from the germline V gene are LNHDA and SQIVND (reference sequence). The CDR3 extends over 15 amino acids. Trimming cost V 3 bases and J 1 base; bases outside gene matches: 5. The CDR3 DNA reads TGTGCCAGTAGTATTTCAGGGGGCCAGTCCTACGAGCAGTACTTC. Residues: CASSISGGQSYEQYF.

This CDR3 reads CASSYSPSGRFYEQYF. CDR3 bases: TGTGCCAGCAGTTACTCACCTAGCGGGAGGTTCTACGAGCAGTACTTC. The chain joins TRBV6-5 to TRBJ2-7; 11 bases align to TRBD2. The germline V gene encodes CDR1 MNHEY and CDR2 SVGAGI. The CDR3 runs 16 residues. The V gene end was trimmed by 0 bases and the J gene end by 3 bases; junction bases not matched to a gene: 4.

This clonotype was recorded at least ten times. The CDR3, as DNA: TGCAGTGCTCCGAATCAGGCAAGCACTGAAGCTTTCTTT. As protein: CSAPNQASTEAFF. The chain links TRBV20-1 to TRBJ1-1; D remains ambiguous. CDR3 size: 13 residues. The V and J ends lost 5 bases and 4 bases respectively, with 14 bases between them. Germline V gene data show CDR1 as DFQATT and CDR2 as SNEGSKA (reference sequence).

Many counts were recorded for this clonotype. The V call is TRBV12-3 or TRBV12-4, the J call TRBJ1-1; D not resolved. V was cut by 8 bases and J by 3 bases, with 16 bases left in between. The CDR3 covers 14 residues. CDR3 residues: CASVISLGYTEAFF. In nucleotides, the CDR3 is TGTGCCAGCGTCATCTCCTTAGGGTACACTGAAGCTTTCTTT.

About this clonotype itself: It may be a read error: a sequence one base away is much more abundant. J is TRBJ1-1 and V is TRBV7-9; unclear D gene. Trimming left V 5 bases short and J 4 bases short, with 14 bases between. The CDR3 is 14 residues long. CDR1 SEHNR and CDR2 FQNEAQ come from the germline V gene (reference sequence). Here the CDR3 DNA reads TGTGCCAGCAGCCGTGGGAATTTAGGCACTGAAGCTTTCTTT. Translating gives CASSRGNLGTEAFF.

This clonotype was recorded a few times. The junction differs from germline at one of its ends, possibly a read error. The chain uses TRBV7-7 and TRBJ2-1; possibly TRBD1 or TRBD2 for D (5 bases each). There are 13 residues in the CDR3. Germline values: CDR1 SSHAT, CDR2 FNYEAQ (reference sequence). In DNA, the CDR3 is TGTGCTAGCAGCTTAGTCGAGGGGAATGAGCAGTTCTTC. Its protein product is CASSLVEGNEQFF.

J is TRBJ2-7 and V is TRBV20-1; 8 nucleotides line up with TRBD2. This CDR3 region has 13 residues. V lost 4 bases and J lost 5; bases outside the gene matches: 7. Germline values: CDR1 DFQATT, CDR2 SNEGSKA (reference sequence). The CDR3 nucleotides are TGCAGTGCTAAGAGCGGGAGCCGGGACGAGCAGTACTTC. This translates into CSAKSGSRDEQYF.

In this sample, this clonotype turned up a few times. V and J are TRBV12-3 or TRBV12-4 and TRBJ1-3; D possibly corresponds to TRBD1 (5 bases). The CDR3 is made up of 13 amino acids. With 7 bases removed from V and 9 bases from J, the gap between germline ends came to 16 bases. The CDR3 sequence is CASTSKLGGTIYF. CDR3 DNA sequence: TGTGCCAGCACCTCGAAACTGGGGGGCACCATATATTTT.

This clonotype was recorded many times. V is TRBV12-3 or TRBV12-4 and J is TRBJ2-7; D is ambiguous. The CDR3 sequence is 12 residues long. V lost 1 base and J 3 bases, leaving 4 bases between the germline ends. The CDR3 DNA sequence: TGTGCCAGCAGTTTAGAGTACTACGAGCAGTACTTC. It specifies CASSLEYYEQYF.

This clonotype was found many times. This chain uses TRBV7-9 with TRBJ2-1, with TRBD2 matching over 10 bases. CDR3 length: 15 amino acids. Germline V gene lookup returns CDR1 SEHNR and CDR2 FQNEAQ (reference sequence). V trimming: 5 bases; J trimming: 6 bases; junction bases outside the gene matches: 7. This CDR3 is CASSRLAGEFNEQFF. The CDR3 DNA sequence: TGTGCCAGCAGCCGTCTAGCGGGAGAATTCAATGAGCAGTTCTTC.

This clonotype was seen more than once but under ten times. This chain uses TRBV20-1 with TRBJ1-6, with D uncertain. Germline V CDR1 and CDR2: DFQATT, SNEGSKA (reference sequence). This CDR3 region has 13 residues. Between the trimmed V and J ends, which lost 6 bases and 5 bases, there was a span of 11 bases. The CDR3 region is CSANSYDNSPLHF. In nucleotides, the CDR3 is TGCAGTGCAAATTCGTACGATAATTCACCCCTCCACTTT.

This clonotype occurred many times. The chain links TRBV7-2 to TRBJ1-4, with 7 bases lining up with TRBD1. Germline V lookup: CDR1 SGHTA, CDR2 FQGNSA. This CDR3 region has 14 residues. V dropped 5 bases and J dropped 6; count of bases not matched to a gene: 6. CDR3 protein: CASSIRQGYEKLFF. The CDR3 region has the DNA TGTGCCAGCAGCATAAGACAGGGTTATGAAAAACTGTTTTTT.

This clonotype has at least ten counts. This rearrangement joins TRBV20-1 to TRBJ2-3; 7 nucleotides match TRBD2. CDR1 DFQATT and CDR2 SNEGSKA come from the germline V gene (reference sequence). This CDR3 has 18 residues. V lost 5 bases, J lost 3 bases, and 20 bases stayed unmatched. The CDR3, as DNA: TGCAGTGCTCCCCTGGGGGTTCCTAGCGGTCTTGGGACAGATACGCAGTATTTT. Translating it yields CSAPLGVPSGLGTDTQYF.

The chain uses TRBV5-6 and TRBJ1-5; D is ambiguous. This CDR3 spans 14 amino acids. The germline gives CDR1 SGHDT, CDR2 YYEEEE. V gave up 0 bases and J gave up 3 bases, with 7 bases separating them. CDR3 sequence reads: CASSLGAFNQPQHF. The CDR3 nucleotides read TGTGCCAGCAGCTTGGGCGCGTTCAATCAGCCCCAGCATTTT.

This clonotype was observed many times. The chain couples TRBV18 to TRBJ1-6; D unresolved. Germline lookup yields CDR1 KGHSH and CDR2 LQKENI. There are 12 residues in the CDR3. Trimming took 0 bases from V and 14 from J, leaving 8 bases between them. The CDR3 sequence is CASSPPTGTLHF. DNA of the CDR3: TGTGCCAGCTCACCACCGACGGGGACCCTCCACTTT.

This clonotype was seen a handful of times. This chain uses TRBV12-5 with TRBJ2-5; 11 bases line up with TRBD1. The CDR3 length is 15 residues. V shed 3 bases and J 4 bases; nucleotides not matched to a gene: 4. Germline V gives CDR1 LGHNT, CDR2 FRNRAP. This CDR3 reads CASGFPGTGGETQYF. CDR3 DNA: TGTGCTAGTGGTTTCCCCGGGACAGGGGGAGAGACCCAGTACTTC.

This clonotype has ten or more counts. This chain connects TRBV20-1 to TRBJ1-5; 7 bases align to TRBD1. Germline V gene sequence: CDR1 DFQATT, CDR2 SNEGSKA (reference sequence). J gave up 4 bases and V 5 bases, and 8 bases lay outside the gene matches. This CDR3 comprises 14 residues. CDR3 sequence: CSASGQAKNQPQHF. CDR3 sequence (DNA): TGCAGTGCTTCCGGACAGGCGAAGAATCAGCCCCAGCATTTT.

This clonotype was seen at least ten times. CDR3 protein: CASSLSRTSGRNYNEQFF. As DNA, the CDR3 is TGCGCCAGCAGCTTGAGTCGGACTAGCGGGAGAAACTACAATGAGCAGTTCTTC. The rearrangement links TRBV5-1 to TRBJ2-1; TRBD2 agrees at 13 bases. Germline V gene data show CDR1 as SGHRS and CDR2 as YFSETQ. V lost 1 base and J lost 3; bases outside the gene matches: 7. The CDR3 is 18 residues long.

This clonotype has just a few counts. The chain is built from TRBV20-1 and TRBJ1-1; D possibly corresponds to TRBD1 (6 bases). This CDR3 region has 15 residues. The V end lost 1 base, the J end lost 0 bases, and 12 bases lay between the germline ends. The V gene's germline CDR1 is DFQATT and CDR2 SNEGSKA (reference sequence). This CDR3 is CSARGGRGLNTEAFF. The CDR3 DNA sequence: TGCAGTGCTAGAGGGGGGCGGGGCCTGAACACTGAAGCTTTCTTT.

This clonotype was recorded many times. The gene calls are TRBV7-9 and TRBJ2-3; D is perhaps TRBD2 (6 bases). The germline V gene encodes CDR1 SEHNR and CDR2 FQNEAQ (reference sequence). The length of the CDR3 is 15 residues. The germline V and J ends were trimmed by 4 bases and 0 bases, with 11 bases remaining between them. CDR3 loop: CASSSPSASTDTQYF. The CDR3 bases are TGTGCCAGCAGCTCCCCTAGCGCTAGCACAGATACGCAGTATTTT.